These 18 T cell receptor beta chains came from one sample sequenced in a study of T cells in Graves' hyperthyroidism and ophthalmopathy. Amplification yielded TCR beta CDR3 regions, with RNA transcripts as the source. HTBI primers drove first-round RT-PCR of the TCR CDR3. TCRdb re-analysed the multiplex PCR reads in MiXCR, keeping a single row per CDR3 protein. Here the sample spans about 350,000 distinct CDR3 sequences, about a sixth being singletons. The sequencing input was blood. These receptors came from a woman between 40 and 55 years old with Graves' ophthalmopathy.

This clonotype was recorded many times. The chain has TRBV7-9 and TRBJ2-2; D gene ambiguous. The CDR3 is 15 amino acids. Deletions cut 1 base from V and 3 bases from J, with 9 bases between. The germline V gene encodes CDR1 SEHNR and CDR2 FQNEAQ (reference sequence). CDR3 sequence: CASSLGGRYTGELFF. In nucleotides, the CDR3 is TGTGCCAGCAGCTTAGGAGGCCGGTACACCGGGGAGCTGTTTTTT.

The chain carries TRBV11-2 and TRBJ2-7, with 13 bases identical to TRBD2. The CDR3 runs to 15 residues. Germline trimming cut 1 base from V and 5 bases from J; bases unmatched to any gene: 2. CDR1 is SGHAT and CDR2 is FQNNGV in the germline V gene. Written as DNA, the CDR3 is TGTGCCAGCAGCTTAGGTGGGACTAGCGGGGACGAGCAGTACTTC. As protein: CASSLGGTSGDEQYF.

This clonotype was found many times. The rearrangement joins TRBV11-2 to TRBJ2-4; 7 positions match TRBD1. Per the germline V gene, CDR1 is SGHAT and CDR2 is FQNNGV. The CDR3 contains 15 residues. After removal of 3 bases from V and 4 bases from J, the junction contained 6 bases not matched to a gene. CDR3: CASSFTGTEKNIQYF. CDR3 DNA sequence: TGTGCCAGCAGCTTCACCGGGACAGAGAAAAACATTCAGTACTTC. Complete variable domain (other parts from reference TRBV11-2 and TRBJ2-4): EAGVAQSPRYKIIEKRQSVAFWCNPISGHATLYWYQQILGQGPKLLIQFQNNGVVDDSQLPKDRFSAERLKGVDSTLKIQPAKLEDSAVYLCASSFTGTEKNIQYFGAGTRLSVL.

This clonotype showed up many times. V gene TRBV19 combines with J gene TRBJ2-7, with TRBD2 as a possible D gene (6 bases). The CDR3 runs to 14 residues. The germline V gene has CDR1 LNHDA and CDR2 SQIVND (reference sequence). V gave up 3 bases and J gave up 0 bases, with 9 bases separating them. The CDR3 coding sequence is TGTGCCAGTAGTATGGGACTTTTCTCCTACGAGCAGTACTTC. Its protein is CASSMGLFSYEQYF.

This clonotype was detected many times. The gene calls are TRBV7-8 and TRBJ2-5; 10 bases match TRBD2. The CDR3 extends over 17 amino acids. In germline, CDR1 is SGHVS, CDR2 FQNEAQ. V dropped 0 bases and J dropped 5; count of bases not matched to a gene: 9. The CDR3 spells CASSLALKAGGRETQYF. The CDR3, as DNA: TGTGCCAGCAGCTTAGCCCTCAAAGCGGGAGGGAGGGAGACCCAGTACTTC.

This clonotype was observed at least ten times. This rearrangement joins TRBV27 to TRBJ2-5; the match to TRBD2 covers 8 bases. The germline gives CDR1 MNHEY, CDR2 SMNVEV (reference sequence). The CDR3 loop spans 15 amino acids. With 5 bases clipped from V and 5 bases from J, the junction kept 10 bases outside the gene matches. CDR3 protein: CASSATGTSSETQYF. In nucleotides, the CDR3 is TGTGCCAGCAGTGCCACCGGGACTAGTTCTGAGACCCAGTACTTC.

This clonotype was recorded a few times. This chain joins TRBV14 and TRBJ1-2; 8 positions match TRBD1. There are 17 residues in the CDR3. CDR1 is SGHDN, CDR2 FVKESK, per germline. The trim removed 2 bases at V and 2 bases at J, leaving 10 bases unmatched. CDR3 in amino acids: CASSQRQGRSTNYGYTF. The CDR3 bases are TGTGCCAGCAGCCAAAGACAGGGGAGATCCACAAACTATGGCTACACCTTC.

In this sample, this clonotype turned up many times. The chain is built from TRBV19 and TRBJ2-4; 8 bases map to TRBD1. CDR3 size: 14 residues. Germline trimming cut 2 bases from V and 7 bases from J; bases unmatched to any gene: 4. Germline CDR1 reads LNHDA; CDR2 reads SQIVND (reference sequence). The CDR3 nucleotides are TGTGCCAGTAGTATAACAGGGGGTGGTAACATTCAGTACTTC. The encoded protein is CASSITGGGNIQYF.

This clonotype was observed a few times. This rearrangement joins TRBV13 to TRBJ1-2; possibly TRBD1 for D (6 bases). There are 15 residues in the CDR3. CDR1 and CDR2 (germline): PRHDT, FYEKMQ (reference sequence). V was clipped by 7 bases and J by 0 bases, with 15 bases between them. The CDR3 sequence: CASTLGGGTNYGYTF. CDR3 sequence (DNA): TGTGCCAGCACCCTAGGGGGGGGGACTAACTATGGCTACACCTTC.

This clonotype came up many times. The chain couples TRBV27 to TRBJ1-5, with 7 bases aligning to TRBD1. CDR1 MNHEY and CDR2 SMNVEV come from the germline V gene (reference sequence). After removal of 3 bases from V and 6 bases from J, the junction contained 5 bases not matched to a gene. The CDR3 length is 14 residues. The CDR3 sequence: CASSFSQGSQPQHF. In DNA form, the CDR3 reads TGTGCCAGCAGTTTTTCACAGGGGAGTCAGCCCCAGCATTTT.

This clonotype has ten or more counts. V and J are TRBV18 and TRBJ2-4; D is tentatively TRBD1 or TRBD2 (6 bases each). CDR1 KGHSH and CDR2 LQKENI come from the germline V gene. This CDR3 has 16 amino acids. Between the trimmed V and J ends, which lost 3 bases and 1 base, there was a span of 13 bases. CDR3 in DNA: TGTGCCAGCTCACCTGGAGGGGGATTGGCCAAAAACATTCAGTACTTC. This codes for CASSPGGGLAKNIQYF.

This clonotype was counted many times. The V and J genes are TRBV7-6 and TRBJ2-2; the match to TRBD1 covers 7 bases. CDR3 length: 16 residues. The germline V gene has CDR1 SGHVS and CDR2 FNYEAQ. The ends lost 1 base at V and 0 bases at J; junction bases unmatched: 2. The CDR3 spells CASSLVTGANTGELFF. The CDR3 DNA follows: TGTGCCAGCAGCTTAGTTACAGGGGCGAACACCGGGGAGCTGTTTTTT.

This clonotype was picked up many times. The DNA of the CDR3 is TGTGCCAGCTTCCGAGGGTGGGGGACCGGAAACACCATATATTTT. This gives the protein CASFRGWGTGNTIYF. The chain is built from TRBV6-1 and TRBJ1-3, with a tentative D call TRBD1 (5 bases). Germline loops: CDR1 MNHNS, CDR2 SASEGT. V lost 8 bases and J 4 bases, leaving 18 bases between the germline ends. The CDR3 is made up of 15 amino acids.

This clonotype occurred a few times. The rearrangement joins TRBV9 to TRBJ2-5; no firm D call. This CDR3 contains 13 residues. Looked up from germline, CDR1 is SGDLS and CDR2 is YYNGEE. V was cut by 2 bases and J by 3 bases, with 8 bases left in between. The CDR3 nucleotides are TGTGCCAGCAGCGTGGATTTAGAAGAGACCCAGTACTTC. This translates into CASSVDLEETQYF.

Many counts were recorded for this clonotype. The chain links TRBV28 to TRBJ2-4; D not certain. Germline V lookup: CDR1 MDHEN, CDR2 SYDVKM. V was shortened by 3 bases and J by 5 bases, with 2 bases between the two germline ends. The CDR3 runs 11 residues. CDR3 coding DNA: TGTGCCAGCAGTTTGCAAAACATTCAGTACTTC. It encodes CASSLQNIQYF.

The sample holds many counts of this clonotype. This CDR3 is CASSLQGRPGELFF. The CDR3 coding sequence is TGTGCCAGCAGTTTACAGGGGAGGCCCGGGGAGCTGTTTTTT. This chain uses TRBV27 with TRBJ2-2; the D gene could be TRBD1 or TRBD2 (6 bases each). The CDR3 loop spans 14 amino acids. V lost 2 bases, J lost 6 bases, and 10 bases lay in between. CDR1 is MNHEY, CDR2 SMNVEV, per germline (reference sequence).

This clonotype was observed at least ten times. V is TRBV24-1 and J is TRBJ1-2, with no clear D. Looked up from germline, CDR1 is KGHDR and CDR2 is SFDVKD. Trimming took off 4 bases at V and 2 bases at J, with 7 bases between the two ends. The CDR3 contains 13 residues. The CDR3 nucleotides read TGTGCCACCAGTGACAACGGCAACTATGGCTACACCTTC. Protein sequence: CATSDNGNYGYTF.

The chain carries TRBV18 and TRBJ2-7; D gene ambiguous. Germline V CDR1 and CDR2: KGHSH, LQKENI. V lost 1 base to trimming and J lost 0 bases, with 10 bases between them. This CDR3 is 15 amino acids long. The CDR3: CASSPLPGVSYEQYF. The CDR3 DNA follows: TGTGCCAGCTCACCACTGCCAGGAGTCTCCTACGAGCAGTACTTC.